This T cell receptor (beta chain) is from a study of tumor and adjacent non-tumor tissue in lung cancer. Whole-study context: The cohort had roughly 11 adenocarcinoma, 2 squamous cell and 1 small cell patients. Stage I to III disease affected roughly 10 men and roughly 5 women aged roughly 30 to 76.

TCRbeta libraries were built with three rounds of nested PCR, modified from ARM-PCR. TCRdb redid the calling of the multiplex PCR reads with MiXCR, one entry per CDR3 protein. The sample contains 60,000 to 65,000 distinct CDR3 sequences, 61% of which appear only once. As concerns this clonotype: A much larger clone sits a single nucleotide away, making a read error possible.

This CDR3 contains 11 residues. The germline V gene has CDR1 SGHDN and CDR2 FVKESK. RNA was extracted from bulk tissue without any cell sorting. Distant lung tissue was collected more than 3 cm away from the tumor edge. Chemotherapy-naive patients with new lung cancer underwent thoracic surgery in China, August–late 2014. The origin of this receptor is a man between 70 and 80 years old with non-small cell lung cancer. The sample comprised distant non-tumor lung tissue. The chain is built from TRBV14 and TRBJ2-1; D not certain. CDR3: CVSSQRNEQFF. The CDR3 nucleotides read TGCGTCAGCAGCCAGCGTAATGAGCAGTTCTTC.